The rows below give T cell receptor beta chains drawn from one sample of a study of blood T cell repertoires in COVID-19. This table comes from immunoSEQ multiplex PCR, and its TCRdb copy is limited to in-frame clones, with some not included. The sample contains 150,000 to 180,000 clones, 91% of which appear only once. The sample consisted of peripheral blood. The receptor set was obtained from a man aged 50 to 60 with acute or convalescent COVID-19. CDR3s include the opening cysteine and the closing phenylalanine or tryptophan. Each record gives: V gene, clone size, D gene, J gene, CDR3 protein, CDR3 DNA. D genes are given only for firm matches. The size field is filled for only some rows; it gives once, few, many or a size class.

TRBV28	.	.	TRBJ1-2	CASSQQGLYGYTF	TGTGCCAGCAGCCAACAGGGTCTCTATGGCTACACCTTC
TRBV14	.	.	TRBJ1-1	CASSQVLGPDTEAFF	TGTGCCAGCAGCCAAGTTCTAGGCCCCGACACTGAAGCTTTCTTT
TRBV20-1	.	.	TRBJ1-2	CSARAQGGYTF	TGCAGTGCTAGAGCGCAGGGTGGCTACACCTTC
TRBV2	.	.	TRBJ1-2	CASSDGNYGYTF	TGTGCCAGCAGTGACGGTAACTATGGCTACACCTTC
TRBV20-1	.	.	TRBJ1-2	CSAVQFGYTF	TGCAGTGCTGTACAGTTTGGCTACACCTTC
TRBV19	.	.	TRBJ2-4	CASSIGSVTKNIQYF	TGTGCCAGTAGTATAGGTTCGGTGACAAAAAACATTCAGTACTTC
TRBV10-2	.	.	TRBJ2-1	CASRVSGNNEQFF	TGCGCCAGCAGGGTTTCAGGGAACAATGAGCAGTTCTTC
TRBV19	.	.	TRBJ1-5	CASNYRAYQPQHF	TGTGCCAGTAATTACAGGGCTTATCAGCCCCAGCATTTT
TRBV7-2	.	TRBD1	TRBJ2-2	CASSSYRGSTRSTGELFF	TGTGCCAGCAGCTCATACAGGGGGAGTACACGAAGCACCGGGGAGCTGTTTTTT
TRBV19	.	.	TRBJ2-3	CASSPWTEGSTDTQYF	TGTGCCAGTAGTCCCTGGACTGAAGGGAGCACAGATACGCAGTATTTT
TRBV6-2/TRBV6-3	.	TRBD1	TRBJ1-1	CASSLWTGMNTEAFF	TGTGCCAGCAGTCTGTGGACAGGCATGAACACTGAAGCTTTCTTT
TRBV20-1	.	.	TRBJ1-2	CSASIGSVYGYTF	TGCAGTGCTAGTATCGGCAGCGTCTATGGCTACACCTTC
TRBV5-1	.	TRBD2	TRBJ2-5	CASSLALAQETQYF	TGCGCCAGCAGCTTGGCACTAGCGCAAGAGACCCAGTACTTC
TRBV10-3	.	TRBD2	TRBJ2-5	CAISEKRGGARETQYF	TGTGCCATCAGTGAGAAGCGGGGGGGAGCCCGCGAGACCCAGTACTTC
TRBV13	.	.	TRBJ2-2	CATTGANTGELFF	TGTGCCACCACGGGTGCGAACACCGGGGAGCTGTTTTTT
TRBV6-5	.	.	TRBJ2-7	CATGRGRDYEQYF	TGTGCGACGGGCCGAGGGAGAGACTACGAGCAGTACTTC
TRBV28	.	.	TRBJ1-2	CASSLPLAYGYTF	TGTGCCAGCAGTCTGCCGTTGGCCTATGGCTACACCTTC
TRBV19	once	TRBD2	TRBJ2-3	CASSSAGVTDTQYF	TGTGCCAGTAGTTCAGCGGGAGTCACAGATACGCAGTATTTT
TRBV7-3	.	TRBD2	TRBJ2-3	CASSLSGGGAPDTQYF	TGTGCCAGCAGCTTATCGGGCGGGGGGGCACCAGATACGCAGTATTTT
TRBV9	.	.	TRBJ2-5	CASSVEGLTQETQYF	TGTGCCAGCAGCGTAGAGGGACTGACTCAAGAGACCCAGTACTTC
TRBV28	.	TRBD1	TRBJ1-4	CASSSGTGGYEKLFF	TGTGCCAGCAGTTCGGGGACAGGGGGGTATGAAAAACTGTTTTTT
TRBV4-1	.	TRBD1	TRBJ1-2	CASSQEGTGLSYTF	TGCGCCAGCAGCCAAGAGGGGACAGGCTTAAGCTACACCTTC
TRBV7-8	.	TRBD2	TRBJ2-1	CASSFAGLAGDNEQFF	TGTGCCAGCAGCTTCGCCGGGCTAGCGGGGGACAATGAGCAGTTCTTC
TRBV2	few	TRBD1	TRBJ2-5	CASSGMGQGGTQYF	TGTGCCAGCAGCGGAATGGGACAGGGAGGGACCCAGTACTTC
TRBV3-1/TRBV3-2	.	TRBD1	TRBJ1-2	CASSPGTGVYYGYTF	TGTGCCAGCAGTCCCGGGACAGGGGTCTACTATGGCTACACCTTC
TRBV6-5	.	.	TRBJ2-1	CASFTSGLGNEQFF	TGTGCCAGCTTCACCAGCGGGTTGGGAAATGAGCAGTTCTTC
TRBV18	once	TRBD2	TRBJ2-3	CASLLAGGQDTQYF	TGTGCCAGTCTACTAGCGGGAGGACAGGATACGCAGTATTTT
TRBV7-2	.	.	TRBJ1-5	CASSLVGGGSNQPQHF	TGTGCCAGCAGCTTAGTGGGGGGAGGGAGCAATCAGCCCCAGCATTTT
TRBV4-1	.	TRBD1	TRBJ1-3	CASSQPQGAGNTIYF	TGCGCCAGCAGCCAACCACAGGGGGCTGGAAACACCATATATTTT
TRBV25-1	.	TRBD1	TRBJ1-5	CASSEGTGSQPQHF	TGTGCCAGCAGTGAAGGGACAGGGTCTCAGCCCCAGCATTTT
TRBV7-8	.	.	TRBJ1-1	CASSLGSMNTEAFF	TGTGCCAGCAGCTTAGGGAGCATGAACACTGAAGCTTTCTTT
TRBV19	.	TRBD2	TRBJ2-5	CASSISGGAFQETQYF	TGTGCCAGTAGTATAAGCGGGGGGGCCTTCCAAGAGACCCAGTACTTC
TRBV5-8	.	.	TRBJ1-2	CASSFAGGTFNYGYTF	TGTGCCAGCAGCTTCGCCGGGGGAACGTTTAACTATGGCTACACCTTC
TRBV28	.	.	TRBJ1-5	CASSLLSGTSPQHF	TGTGCCAGCAGTTTATTGTCAGGTACAAGTCCCCAGCATTTT
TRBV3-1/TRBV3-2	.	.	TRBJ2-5	CASSQGVRGSETQYF	TGTGCCAGCAGCCAAGGCGTTCGGGGTTCCGAGACCCAGTACTTC
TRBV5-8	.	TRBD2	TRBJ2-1	CASSLIQRGGSNEQFF	TGTGCCAGCAGCTTGATTCAGCGGGGGGGATCCAATGAGCAGTTCTTC
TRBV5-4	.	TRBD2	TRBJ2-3	CAYRLAGTDTQYF	TGTGCCTACAGACTAGCTGGCACAGATACGCAGTATTTT
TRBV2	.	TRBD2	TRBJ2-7	CASLAGGLSYEQYF	TGTGCCAGCTTAGCGGGAGGCCTCTCCTACGAGCAGTACTTC
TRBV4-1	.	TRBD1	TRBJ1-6	CASSHRTGENSPLHF	TGCGCCAGCAGCCACCGGACAGGGGAGAATTCACCCCTCCACTTT
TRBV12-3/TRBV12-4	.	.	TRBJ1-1	CASSLGAHEAFF	TGTGCCAGCAGTTTAGGGGCCCATGAAGCTTTCTTT
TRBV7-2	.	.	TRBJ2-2	CASSQYGTGELFF	TGTGCCAGCAGCCAATACGGGACCGGGGAGCTGTTTTTT
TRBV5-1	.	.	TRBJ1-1	CASSFWTQEMNTEAFF	TGCGCCAGCAGCTTCTGGACACAAGAAATGAACACTGAAGCTTTCTTT
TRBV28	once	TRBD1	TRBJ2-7	CASSWTGRGDEQYF	TGTGCCAGCAGTTGGACAGGGAGAGGTGACGAGCAGTACTTC
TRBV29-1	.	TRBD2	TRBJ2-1	CSVDEGLAGGSRFF	TGCAGCGTTGACGAGGGACTAGCGGGAGGTAGCAGGTTCTTC
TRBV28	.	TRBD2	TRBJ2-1	CASRDGLAGEKRYNEQFF	TGTGCCAGCAGGGACGGACTAGCGGGCGAGAAAAGGTACAATGAGCAGTTCTTC
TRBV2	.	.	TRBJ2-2	CASTTDTTIGGELFF	TGTGCCAGCACAACCGACACCACCATTGGAGGGGAGCTGTTTTTT
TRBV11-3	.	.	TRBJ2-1	CASSPTVYNEQFF	TGTGCCAGCAGCCCTACAGTATACAATGAGCAGTTCTTC
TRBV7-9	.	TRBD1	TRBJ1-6	CASSLARTGPSPLHF	TGTGCCAGCAGCTTAGCGCGGACAGGTCCTTCACCCCTCCACTTT
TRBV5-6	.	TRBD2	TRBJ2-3	CASSLSSGSASSTDTQYF	TGTGCCAGCAGCTTGTCTAGCGGGAGTGCCTCTAGCACAGATACGCAGTATTTT
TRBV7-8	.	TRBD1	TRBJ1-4	CASSLGGQGWEKLFF	TGTGCCAGCAGCTTAGGGGGACAGGGGTGGGAAAAACTGTTTTTT
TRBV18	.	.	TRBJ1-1	CASSADRVGTEAFF	TGTGCCAGCTCAGCGGACAGAGTCGGCACTGAAGCTTTCTTT
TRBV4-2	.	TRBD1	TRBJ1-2	CASSQDLGQGYGYTF	TGTGCCAGCAGCCAAGATCTAGGACAGGGTTATGGCTACACCTTC
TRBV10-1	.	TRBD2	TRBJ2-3	CASSSTSGSLDTQYF	TGCGCCAGCAGTTCGACTAGCGGGAGTCTAGATACGCAGTATTTT
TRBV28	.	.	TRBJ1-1	CASSLTLNTEAFF	TGTGCCAGCAGTTTAACACTGAACACTGAAGCTTTCTTT
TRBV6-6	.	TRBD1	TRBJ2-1	CASSYLQGGRDEQFF	TGTGCCAGCAGTTATCTACAGGGGGGTAGGGATGAGCAGTTCTTC